The next 7 T cell receptor beta chains were all read from a single sample in a study of blood T cells in healthy people across ages. Primers used in a second PCR of about 6 to 11 cycles were a sample-barcoded 5' primer and a J-beta primer mix. TCRdb processed the 5' RACE reads anew with MiXCR; each CDR3 protein has one entry. Of roughly 900,000 distinct CDR3 sequences in the sample, under 35% are singletons; the top ten hold approximately 15%. The source material was blood. The receptors were gathered from a woman of 80 years or more in good health.

This clonotype appeared once. The DNA is omitted, as the CDR3 cannot be located on it reliably, and the CDR3 follows TCRdb's listing. V and J are TRBV7-8 and TRBJ1-2; the D segment call TRBD1 is taken from the table without a DNA check. Germline V gives CDR1 SGHVS, CDR2 FQNEAQ. The CDR3 has 14 residues if both end residues are counted. CDR3 region: CASSFGTGIYGHIF.

This clonotype turned up a few times. The chain carries TRBV4-3 and TRBJ1-2, with D unclear. The ends were cut back, 0 bases at V and 8 bases at J, with 16 bases in the middle. Germline CDR1 reads LGHNA; CDR2 reads YSLEER. The CDR3 spans 15 residues. CDR3 amino acids: CASSQDRQDGGGYTF. CDR3 in DNA: TGCGCCAGCAGCCAAGATCGGCAGGACGGCGGGGGCTACACCTTC.

In its sample, this clonotype was seen a few times. V is TRBV18 and J is TRBJ1-2, with a tentative D call TRBD1 (6 bases). The length of the CDR3 is 15 residues. Germline V gives CDR1 KGHSH, CDR2 LQKENI. V lost 3 bases and J lost 0, with 11 bases in between. The CDR3 DNA reads TGTGCCAGCTCACCGGTGGGGGCCACTAACTATGGCTACACCTTC. The encoded protein is CASSPVGATNYGYTF.

This clonotype came up once. This may come from a read error, since a much larger clone is one base off. This chain uses TRBV4-1 with TRBJ2-3, with 10 bases that match TRBD2. The trim removed 4 bases at V and 5 bases at J, leaving 9 bases unmatched. There are 16 residues in the CDR3. The germline gives CDR1 MGHRA, CDR2 YSYEKL. In DNA form, the CDR3 reads TGCGCCAGCAGCCCGCGGGCTAGCGGGGGTATAGATACGCAGTATTTT. Protein sequence: CASSPRASGGIDTQYF.

This clonotype was seen a handful of times. The chain has TRBV18 and TRBJ2-5, with D possibly being TRBD2 (6 bases). The V and J ends lost 0 bases and 11 bases respectively, with 28 bases between them. The CDR3 contains 18 residues. Looked up from germline, CDR1 is KGHSH and CDR2 is LQKENI. This CDR3 is CASSPPNRGIRSGNEQYF. The CDR3 bases are TGTGCCAGCTCACCACCCAATCGGGGGATACGGTCAGGAAATGAGCAGTACTTC.

This clonotype was found once. This may come from a read error, since a much larger clone is one base off. This chain links TRBV3-1 with TRBJ1-2; D is undetermined. The germline gives CDR1 LGHDT, CDR2 YNNKEL (reference sequence). V shed 0 bases and J shed 7 bases, with 12 bases lying between them. The CDR3 is made up of 14 amino acids. Here the CDR3 reads CASSQDEAPIGYTF. Here the CDR3 DNA reads TGTGCCAGCAGCCAAGACGAGGCCCCTATTGGCTACACCTTC.

This clonotype was picked up many times. The rearrangement links TRBV5-6 to TRBJ2-1, with 8 bases that match TRBD1. The CDR3 length is 16 residues. Germline V gene lookup returns CDR1 SGHDT and CDR2 YYEEEE. With V trimmed by 4 bases and J by 0 bases, 6 bases remained unmatched. The CDR3 region has the DNA TGTGCCAGCAGCGCGAAGGGACAGGCCTCCTACAATGAGCAGTTCTTC. Translating gives CASSAKGQASYNEQFF.